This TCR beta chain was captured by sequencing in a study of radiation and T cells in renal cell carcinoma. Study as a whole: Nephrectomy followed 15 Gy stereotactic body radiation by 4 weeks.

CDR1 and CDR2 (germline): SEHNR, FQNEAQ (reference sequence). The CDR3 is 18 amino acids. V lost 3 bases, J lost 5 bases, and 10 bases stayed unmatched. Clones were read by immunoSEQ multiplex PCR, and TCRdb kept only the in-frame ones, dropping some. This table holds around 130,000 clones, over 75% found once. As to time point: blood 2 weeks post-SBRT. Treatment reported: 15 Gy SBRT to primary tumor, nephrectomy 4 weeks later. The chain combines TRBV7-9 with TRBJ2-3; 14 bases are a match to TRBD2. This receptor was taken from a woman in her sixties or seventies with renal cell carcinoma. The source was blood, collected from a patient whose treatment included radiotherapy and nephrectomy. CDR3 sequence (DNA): TGTGCCAGCAGCTTCCCTTTACGACTAGCGGGAGGGAAAGATACGCAGTATTTT. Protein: CASSFPLRLAGGKDTQYF.